Each of the 23 T cell receptor beta chains below was sequenced from the same sample in a study of T cell repertoires in cytomegalovirus infection. For these receptors, no antigen is known. TCRdb reprocessed the reads via MiXCR and lists one record per CDR3 protein. The sample consists of some 560,000 distinct CDR3 sequences, approximately 40% of them appearing once. This specimen was cultured PBMCs, taken from culture after CMV antigen stimulation. The receptor set was obtained from a human donor in good health (CMV status not recorded). Some clones in this sample may be carry-over from other donors' samples.

The V gene is TRBV4-1, the J gene TRBJ1-6; D gene uncertain. V lost 6 bases to trimming and J lost 14 bases, with 20 bases between them. CDR3 size: 14 residues. Germline V gene data show CDR1 as MGHRA and CDR2 as YSYEKL. The CDR3 DNA sequence: TGCGCCAGCAGTAAGGTCCCGCGGTTGGGATCCCTCCACTTT. Protein product: CASSKVPRLGSLHF.

This chain uses TRBV4-1 with TRBJ2-5; tentatively, D is TRBD1 (5 bases). The V end was cut by 5 bases, the J end by 5 bases, with 12 bases between. Germline V gene data show CDR1 as MGHRA and CDR2 as YSYEKL. The CDR3 covers 13 residues. This CDR3 reads CASSSPGWETQYF. The CDR3 bases are TGCGCCAGCAGCTCTCCAGGGTGGGAGACCCAGTACTTC.

This clonotype turned up a few times. The rearrangement uses TRBV14 and TRBJ1-2; 8 positions match TRBD1. Germline trimming cut 4 bases from V and 7 bases from J; bases unmatched to any gene: 2. This CDR3 comprises 12 residues. Germline lookup yields CDR1 SGHDN and CDR2 FVKESK. The CDR3 nucleotides are TGTGCCAGCAGCCGAGGACAGGGTGGCTACACCTTC. It is translated as CASSRGQGGYTF.

This clonotype was detected many times. This chain links TRBV28 with TRBJ2-5; weak D call: TRBD1 (6 bases). Trimming took off 5 bases at V and 5 bases at J, with 12 bases between the two ends. Looked up from germline, CDR1 is MDHEN and CDR2 is SYDVKM. The CDR3 loop spans 13 amino acids. The CDR3 is CASSRRGLETQYF. The CDR3 DNA follows: TGTGCCAGCAGTAGAAGGGGGTTGGAGACCCAGTACTTC.

The chain is built from TRBV2 and TRBJ2-4, with TRBD2 matching 10 bases. Germline V gene lookup returns CDR1 SNHLY and CDR2 FYNNEI. This CDR3 comprises 16 residues. The J segment lost 2 bases and the V segment lost 6 bases, leaving 7 bases of the junction unmatched. The CDR3: CASRHGLAVTKNIQYF. The CDR3 coding sequence is TGTGCCAGCAGGCACGGACTAGCGGTAACCAAAAACATTCAGTACTTC.

The chain employs TRBV4-2 and TRBJ2-1; D unresolved. CDR3 size: 15 residues. Germline V gene data show CDR1 as LGHNA and CDR2 as YNFKEQ. V was shortened by 0 bases and J by 2 bases, with 8 bases between the two germline ends. The DNA of the CDR3 is TGTGCCAGCAGCCAAGAAGGGCTGCCCTACAATGAGCAGTTCTTC. Protein product: CASSQEGLPYNEQFF.

This clonotype has just a few counts. V is TRBV6-6 and J is TRBJ2-7, with 8 bases fitting TRBD2. The CDR3 covers 13 residues. The germline V gene has CDR1 MNHNY and CDR2 SVGAGI (reference sequence). With 7 bases clipped from V and 4 bases from J, the junction kept 6 bases outside the gene matches. The CDR3 spells CASTRGGGYEQYF. Written as DNA, the CDR3 is TGTGCCAGCACCCGGGGCGGGGGGTACGAGCAGTACTTC.

CDR3 DNA: TGCAGTGTAGGTGGGGACAGGGCCCACGAGCAGTACTTC. Its protein is CSVGGDRAHEQYF. The chain joins TRBV20-1 to TRBJ2-7; 9 bases match TRBD1. Germline V lookup: CDR1 DFQATT, CDR2 SNEGSKA (reference sequence). This CDR3 is built from 13 residues. The V and J ends lost 7 bases and 5 bases, in that order; junction bases with no gene match: 9.

This chain connects TRBV10-3 to TRBJ2-6; possible D gene TRBD1, 6 bases. The CDR3 covers 15 residues. The germline gives CDR1 ENHRY, CDR2 SYGVKD. The V and J ends lost 2 bases and 2 bases respectively, with 7 bases between them. The CDR3, as DNA: TGTGCCATCAGTGAGGCAGGGGCTGGGGCCAACGTCCTGACTTTC. It encodes CAISEAGAGANVLTF.

The V call is TRBV6-5, the J call TRBJ2-5; 7 positions match TRBD2. Germline V lookup: CDR1 MNHEY, CDR2 SVGAGI. V trimming: 0 bases; J trimming: 2 bases; junction bases outside the gene matches: 6. This CDR3 is built from 16 residues. The CDR3 nucleotides read TGTGCCAGCAGTTACTCCGCTAGCGGTATTCAAGAGACCCAGTACTTC. Protein product: CASSYSASGIQETQYF.

This clonotype was observed a handful of times. The rearrangement uses TRBV7-6 and TRBJ2-4; D uncertain. This CDR3 contains 14 residues. V was shortened by 6 bases and J by 6 bases, with 15 bases between the two germline ends. Germline CDR1 is SGHVS and CDR2 is FNYEAQ. CDR3 sequence: CASSQDEATNIQYF. In DNA form, the CDR3 reads TGTGCCAGCAGTCAAGATGAGGCGACAAACATTCAGTACTTC.

In its sample, this clonotype was seen a few times. The V call is TRBV7-2, the J call TRBJ2-3; no firm D call. This CDR3 is 12 amino acids long. The germline V and J ends were trimmed by 5 bases and 4 bases, with 7 bases remaining between them. Germline CDR1 reads SGHTA; CDR2 reads FQGNSA. In DNA form, the CDR3 reads TGTGCCAGCAGCCATGGCGCAGATACGCAGTATTTT. Encoded protein: CASSHGADTQYF.

Here the CDR3 DNA reads TGTGCCAGCGGGGAAGCTTTCTTT. It specifies CASGEAFF. The V and J genes are TRBV2 and TRBJ1-1; D unclear. Germline loops: CDR1 SNHLY, CDR2 FYNNEI. This CDR3 has 8 residues. Trimming stripped 8 bases from V and 8 bases from J, with 3 bases between.

The J gene is TRBJ2-7, the V gene TRBV7-2; D tentatively fits TRBD1 or TRBD2 (6 bases each). Germline CDR1 reads SGHTA; CDR2 reads FQGNSA. The CDR3 has 15 amino acids. The V end lost 4 bases, the J end lost 4 bases, and 17 bases lay between the germline ends. In nucleotides, the CDR3 is TGTGCCAGCAGCTCCCTAGGGGGGTTTCTTTACGAGCAGTACTTC. Encoded protein: CASSSLGGFLYEQYF. Variable domain in full (rest from reference TRBV7-2 and TRBJ2-7): GAGVSQSPSNKVTEKGKDVELRCDPISGHTALYWYRQSLGQGLEFLIYFQGNSAPDKSGLPSDRFSAERTGGSVSTLTIQRTQQEDSAVYLCASSSLGGFLYEQYFGPGTRLTVT.

The rearrangement joins TRBV6-5 to TRBJ1-2, with TRBD1 as a possible D gene (6 bases). Trimming removed 7 bases at V and 0 bases at J, with 12 bases between. Germline lookup yields CDR1 MNHEY and CDR2 SVGAGI. The CDR3 is made up of 14 amino acids. The CDR3 coding sequence is TGTGCCAGCACCACGACAGGCTCTAACTATGGCTACACCTTC. The encoded protein is CASTTTGSNYGYTF.

The chain is built from TRBV12-3 or TRBV12-4 and TRBJ2-5; TRBD1 matches at 7 bases. Trimming removed 4 bases from V and 0 bases from J; junction bases left unmatched: 11. The CDR3 totals 17 residues. The CDR3: CASSSYRGPWDQETQYF. DNA for the CDR3: TGTGCCAGCAGTTCCTACAGGGGCCCCTGGGACCAAGAGACCCAGTACTTC.

This clonotype was seen a few times. The V gene is TRBV6-5, the J gene TRBJ2-3; D unclear. The CDR3 runs to 15 residues. In germline, CDR1 is MNHEY, CDR2 SVGAGI. Trimming pared 5 bases from V and 4 bases from J, leaving 16 bases between. DNA for the CDR3: TGTGCCAGCAGTCCTCGGGCCCTGGAGCCAGATACGCAGTATTTT. It is translated as CASSPRALEPDTQYF.

This clonotype came up once. V gene TRBV19 combines with J gene TRBJ2-7; 12 bases agree with TRBD2. V lost 7 bases to trimming and J lost 3 bases; unmatched junction nucleotides: 4. The germline CDR1 and CDR2 sequences are LNHDA and SQIVND (reference sequence). The CDR3 extends over 14 amino acids. CDR3 DNA: TGTGCCAGTACCACGACTAGCGGGGGCTACGAGCAGTACTTC. Protein: CASTTTSGGYEQYF.

This chain connects TRBV20-1 to TRBJ2-3; no clear D gene. Germline values: CDR1 DFQATT, CDR2 SNEGSKA (reference sequence). Trimming removed 1 base at V and 0 bases at J, with 11 bases between. CDR3 length: 15 amino acids. This chain's CDR3 is CSARGQQASTDTQYF. CDR3 bases: TGCAGTGCTAGAGGGCAGCAGGCTAGCACAGATACGCAGTATTTT.

This clonotype was found a few times. V is TRBV7-2 and J is TRBJ1-2, with 10 bases lining up with TRBD1. With 5 bases clipped from V and 5 bases from J, the junction kept 8 bases outside the gene matches. Germline loops: CDR1 SGHTA, CDR2 FQGNSA. The CDR3 spans 15 residues. CDR3 nucleotide sequence: TGTGCCAGCAGCCCTAGGACAGGGGGGGAATATGGCTACACCTTC. This encodes CASSPRTGGEYGYTF.

This clonotype was seen once. This chain uses TRBV6-2 or TRBV6-3 with TRBJ1-1; a possible D gene is TRBD1 (5 bases). The CDR3 length is 15 residues. The germline gives CDR1 MNHEY, CDR2 SVGEGT. Trimming stripped 2 bases from V and 3 bases from J, with 13 bases between. The CDR3 region has the DNA TGTGCCAGCAGTTACGTGCACGGGGACTACACTGAAGCTTTCTTT. As protein: CASSYVHGDYTEAFF.

The V call is TRBV20-1, the J call TRBJ2-1; 10 bases agree with TRBD2. Germline V gene data show CDR1 as DFQATT and CDR2 as SNEGSKA (reference sequence). With V trimmed by 5 bases and J by 9 bases, 4 bases remained unmatched. The CDR3 covers 12 residues. The CDR3 coding sequence is TGCAGTGCTGATCTAGCGGGGGCTGAGCAGTTCTTC. Translated: CSADLAGAEQFF.

The DNA of the CDR3 is TGTGCCAGCGTAGGGGGGATGGGGTACGAGCAGTACTTC. Residues: CASVGGMGYEQYF. V and J are TRBV12-3 or TRBV12-4 and TRBJ2-7; D possibly matches TRBD1 or TRBD2 (6 bases each). This CDR3 contains 13 residues. V was pared by 8 bases and J by 4 bases, with 15 bases between.